Shown below are 4 T cell receptor beta chains from a single sample sequenced in a study of blood T cell repertoires in COVID-19. The table came from immunoSEQ multiplex PCR; TCRdb's copy has only in-frame clones and leaves some out. Of 50,000 to 65,000 clones in the sample, approximately 82% were seen once. Sequencing was carried out using peripheral blood. The receptor set was obtained from a human donor in a cohort sampled during active COVID-19.

The V gene is TRBV5-5, the J gene TRBJ1-1, with D perhaps TRBD1 (5 bases). V gave up 2 bases and J gave up 1 base, with 9 bases separating them. CDR3 length: 14 amino acids. Germline V gives CDR1 SGHKS, CDR2 YYEKEE (reference sequence). This CDR3 reads CASSLGGANTEAFF. The CDR3 bases are TGTGCCAGCAGCTTAGGAGGGGCGAACACTGAAGCTTTCTTT.

In DNA form, the CDR3 reads TGCAGCGTTGCTCTCGACCGAAGGGGGACCAACAATGAGCAGTTCTTC. As protein: CSVALDRRGTNNEQFF. The chain combines TRBV29-1 with TRBJ2-1; tentative D call: TRBD1 (6 bases). The CDR3 is made up of 16 amino acids. The V end was cut by 4 bases, the J end by 5 bases, with 21 bases between. Germline CDR1 and CDR2: SQVTM and ANQGSEA.

This chain uses TRBV11-1 with TRBJ2-3; 9 bases are shared with TRBD2. Trimming at V came to 3 bases and at J to 1 base, leaving 2 bases not matched to a gene. Germline V gene lookup returns CDR1 SGHAT and CDR2 FQDESV (reference sequence). This CDR3 region has 15 residues. For the CDR3, the DNA is TGTGCCAGCAGCTTCGCTAGCGGGGGCACAGATACGCAGTATTTT. This gives the protein CASSFASGGTDTQYF.

This clone appeared a few times. The rearrangement uses TRBV25-1 and TRBJ2-3, with TRBD1 matching 7 bases. Looked up from germline, CDR1 is MGHDK and CDR2 is SYGVNS. V trimming: 9 bases; J trimming: 2 bases; junction bases outside the gene matches: 11. This CDR3 is 15 amino acids long. This CDR3 is CASRDRVLATDTQYF. The CDR3 DNA is TGTGCCAGTCGTGACAGGGTTCTAGCCACAGATACGCAGTATTTT.